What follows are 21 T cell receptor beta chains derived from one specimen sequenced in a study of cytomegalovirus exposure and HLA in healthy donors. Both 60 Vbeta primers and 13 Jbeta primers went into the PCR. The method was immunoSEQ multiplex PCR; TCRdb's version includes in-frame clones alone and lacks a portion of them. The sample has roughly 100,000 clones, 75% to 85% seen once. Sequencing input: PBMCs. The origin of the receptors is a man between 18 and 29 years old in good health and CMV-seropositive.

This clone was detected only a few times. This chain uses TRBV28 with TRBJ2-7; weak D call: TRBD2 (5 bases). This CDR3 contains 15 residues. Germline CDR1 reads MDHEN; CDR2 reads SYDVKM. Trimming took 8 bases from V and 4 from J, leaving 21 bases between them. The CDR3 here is CASGSSGAGEYEQYF. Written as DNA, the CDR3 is TGTGCCAGCGGATCTTCCGGAGCCGGGGAGTACGAGCAGTACTTC.

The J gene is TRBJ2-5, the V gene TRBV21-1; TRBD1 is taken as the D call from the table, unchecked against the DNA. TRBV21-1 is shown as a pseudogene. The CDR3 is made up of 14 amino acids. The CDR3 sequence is CASSTSGVRWTQYF. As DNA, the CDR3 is TGTGCCAGCAGCACCTCAGGGGTTCGTTGGACCCAGTACTTC.

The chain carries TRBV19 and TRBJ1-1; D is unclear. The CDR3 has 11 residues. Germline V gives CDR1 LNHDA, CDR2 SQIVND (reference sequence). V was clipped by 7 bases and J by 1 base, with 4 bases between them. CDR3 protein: CASNRNTEAFF. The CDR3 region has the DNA TGTGCCAGTAATCGGAACACTGAAGCTTTCTTT.

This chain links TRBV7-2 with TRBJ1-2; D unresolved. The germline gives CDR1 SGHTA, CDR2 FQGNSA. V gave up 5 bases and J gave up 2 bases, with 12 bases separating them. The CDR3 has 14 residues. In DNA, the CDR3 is TGTGCCAGCAGCGTGAGGCGGCAGAACTATGGCTACACCTTC. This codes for CASSVRRQNYGYTF.

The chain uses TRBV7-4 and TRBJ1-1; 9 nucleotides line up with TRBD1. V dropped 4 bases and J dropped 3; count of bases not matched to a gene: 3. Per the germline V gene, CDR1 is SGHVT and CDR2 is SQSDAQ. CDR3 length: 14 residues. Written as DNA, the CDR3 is TGTGCCAGCAGCTATACAGGGGGCGACACTGAAGCTTTCTTT. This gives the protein CASSYTGGDTEAFF.

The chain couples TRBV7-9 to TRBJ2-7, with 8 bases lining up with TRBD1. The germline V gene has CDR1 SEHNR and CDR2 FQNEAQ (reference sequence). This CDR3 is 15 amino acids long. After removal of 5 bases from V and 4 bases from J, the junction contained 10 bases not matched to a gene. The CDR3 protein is CASSPKQGDVYEQYF. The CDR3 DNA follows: TGTGCCAGCAGCCCCAAACAGGGGGATGTGTACGAGCAGTACTTC.

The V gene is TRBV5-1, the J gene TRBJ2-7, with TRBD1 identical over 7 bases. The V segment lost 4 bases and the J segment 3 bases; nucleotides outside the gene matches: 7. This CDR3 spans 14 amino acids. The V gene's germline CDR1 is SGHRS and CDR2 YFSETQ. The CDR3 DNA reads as TGCGCCAGCAGCCCCCGGGACAGCAACTACGAGCAGTACTTC. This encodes CASSPRDSNYEQYF.

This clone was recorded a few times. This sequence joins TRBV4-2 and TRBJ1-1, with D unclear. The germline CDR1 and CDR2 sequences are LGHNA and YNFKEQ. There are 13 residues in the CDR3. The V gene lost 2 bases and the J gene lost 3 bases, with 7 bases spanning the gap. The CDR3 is CASSQNGDTEAFF. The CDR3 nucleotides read TGTGCCAGCAGCCAAAATGGAGACACTGAAGCTTTCTTT.

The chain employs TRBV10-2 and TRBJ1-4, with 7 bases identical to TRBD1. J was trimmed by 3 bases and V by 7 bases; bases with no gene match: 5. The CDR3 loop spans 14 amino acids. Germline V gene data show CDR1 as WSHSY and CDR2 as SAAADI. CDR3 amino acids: CASMEGAPNEKLFF. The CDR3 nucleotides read TGCGCCAGCATGGAGGGGGCCCCTAATGAAAAACTGTTTTTT.

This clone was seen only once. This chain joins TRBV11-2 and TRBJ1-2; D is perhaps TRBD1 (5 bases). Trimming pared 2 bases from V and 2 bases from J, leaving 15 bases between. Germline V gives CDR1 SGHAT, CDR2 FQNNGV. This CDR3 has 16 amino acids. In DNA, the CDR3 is TGTGCCAGCAGCTTACTTGGGCCAGGGCGGAACTATGGCTACACCTTC. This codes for CASSLLGPGRNYGYTF.

The CDR3 here is CASSLSLDRVANNEQFF. In DNA, the CDR3 is TGTGCCAGCAGCCTTTCCTTAGACAGGGTGGCAAACAATGAGCAGTTCTTC. This sequence joins TRBV5-6 and TRBJ2-1; 7 bases agree with TRBD1. Trimming took 4 bases from V and 5 from J; bases not matched to a gene: 15. CDR3 length equals 17 residues. Germline CDR1 reads SGHDT; CDR2 reads YYEEEE.

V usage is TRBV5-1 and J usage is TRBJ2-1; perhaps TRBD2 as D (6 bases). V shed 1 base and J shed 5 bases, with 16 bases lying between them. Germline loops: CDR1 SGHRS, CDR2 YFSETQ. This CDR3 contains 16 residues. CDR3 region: CASSLSRGFNHNEQFF. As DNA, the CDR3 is TGCGCCAGCAGCTTGTCACGGGGGTTTAACCACAATGAGCAGTTCTTC.

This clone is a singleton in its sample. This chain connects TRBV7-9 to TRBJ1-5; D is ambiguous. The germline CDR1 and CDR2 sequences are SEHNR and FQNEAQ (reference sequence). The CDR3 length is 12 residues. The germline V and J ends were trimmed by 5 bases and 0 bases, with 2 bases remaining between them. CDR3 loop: CASSRSNQPQHF. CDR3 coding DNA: TGTGCCAGCAGCCGTAGCAATCAGCCCCAGCATTTT.

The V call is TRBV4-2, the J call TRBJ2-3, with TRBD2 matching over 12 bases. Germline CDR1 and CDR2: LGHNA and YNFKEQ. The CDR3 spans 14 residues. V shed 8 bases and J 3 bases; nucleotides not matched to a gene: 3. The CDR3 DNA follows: TGTGCCAGCGCTAGCGGGGGGGCTACAGATACGCAGTATTTT. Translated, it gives CASASGGATDTQYF.

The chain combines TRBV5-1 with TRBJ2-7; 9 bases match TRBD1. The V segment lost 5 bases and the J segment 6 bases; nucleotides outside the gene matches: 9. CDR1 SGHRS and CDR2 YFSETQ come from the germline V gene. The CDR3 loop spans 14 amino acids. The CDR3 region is CASRRRDRDPEQYF. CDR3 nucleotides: TGCGCCAGCAGACGCCGGGACAGGGATCCCGAGCAGTACTTC.

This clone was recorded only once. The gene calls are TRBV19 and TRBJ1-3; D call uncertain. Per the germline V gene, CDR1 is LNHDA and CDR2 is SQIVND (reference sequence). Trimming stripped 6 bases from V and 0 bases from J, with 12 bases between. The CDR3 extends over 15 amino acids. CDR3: CASSISSSSGNTIYF. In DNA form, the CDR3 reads TGTGCCAGTAGCATATCCTCGTCCTCTGGAAACACCATATATTTT.

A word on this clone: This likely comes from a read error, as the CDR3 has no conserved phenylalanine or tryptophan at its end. DNA of the CDR3: TGTGCCAGCAGCTTCAGGGGTAAGAGCAATCAGCCCCAGCATGTT. Translated: CASSFRGKSNQPQHV. J is TRBJ1-5 and V is TRBV5-8; D might be TRBD1 (6 bases). Between the trimmed V and J ends, which lost 2 bases and 1 base, there was a span of 10 bases. The CDR3 sequence is 15 residues long. Per germline, CDR1 SGHTS and CDR2 YDEGEE.

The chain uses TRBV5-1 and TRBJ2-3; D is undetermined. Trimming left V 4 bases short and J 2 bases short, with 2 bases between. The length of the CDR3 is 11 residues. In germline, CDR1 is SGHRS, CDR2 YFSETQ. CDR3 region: CASSHTDTQYF. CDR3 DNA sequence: TGCGCCAGCAGCCACACAGATACGCAGTATTTT.

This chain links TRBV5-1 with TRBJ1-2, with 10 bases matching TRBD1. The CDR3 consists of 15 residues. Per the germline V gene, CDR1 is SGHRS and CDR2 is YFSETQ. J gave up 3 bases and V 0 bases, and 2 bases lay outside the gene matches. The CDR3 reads CASSLGDRGYYGYTF. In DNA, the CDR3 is TGCGCCAGCAGCTTGGGGGACAGGGGTTACTATGGCTACACCTTC.

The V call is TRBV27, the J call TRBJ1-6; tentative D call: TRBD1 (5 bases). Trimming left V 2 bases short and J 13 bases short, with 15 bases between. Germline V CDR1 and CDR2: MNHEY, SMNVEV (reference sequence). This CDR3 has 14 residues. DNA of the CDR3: TGTGCCAGCAGTTTAGGAGGACTGGGACTCCCCCTCCACTTT. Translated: CASSLGGLGLPLHF.

This chain's CDR3 is CASSDWAGGEQYF. The CDR3 DNA reads as TGTGCCAGCAGTGACTGGGCCGGGGGGGAGCAGTACTTC. The gene calls are TRBV6-4 and TRBJ2-7, with TRBD2 matching 7 bases. Germline V gene sequence: CDR1 MRHNA, CDR2 SNTAGT. The CDR3 length is 13 residues. V gave up 1 base and J gave up 7 bases; unmatched junction bases: 4.